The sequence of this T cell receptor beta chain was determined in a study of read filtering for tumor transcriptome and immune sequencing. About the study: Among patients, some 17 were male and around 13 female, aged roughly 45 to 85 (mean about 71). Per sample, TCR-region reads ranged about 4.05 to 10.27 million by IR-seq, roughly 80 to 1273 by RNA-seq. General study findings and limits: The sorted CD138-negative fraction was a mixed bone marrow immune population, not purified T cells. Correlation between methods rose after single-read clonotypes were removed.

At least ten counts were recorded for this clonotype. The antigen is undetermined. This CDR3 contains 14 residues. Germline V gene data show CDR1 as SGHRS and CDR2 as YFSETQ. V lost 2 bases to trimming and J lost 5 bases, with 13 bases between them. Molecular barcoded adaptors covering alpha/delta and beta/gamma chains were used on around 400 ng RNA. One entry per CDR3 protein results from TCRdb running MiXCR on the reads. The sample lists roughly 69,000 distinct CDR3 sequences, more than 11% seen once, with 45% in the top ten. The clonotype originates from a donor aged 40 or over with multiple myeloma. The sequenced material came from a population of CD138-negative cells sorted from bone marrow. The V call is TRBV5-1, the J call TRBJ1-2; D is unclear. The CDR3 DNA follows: TGCGCCAGCAGCTTAGACACTCCCGCGTATGGCTACACCTTC. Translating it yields CASSLDTPAYGYTF.